The sequence of this T cell receptor beta chain was determined in a study of T-cell reconstitution after alpha-beta-depleted transplantation in children. The sample holds a few counts of this clonotype. The CDR3 extends over 13 amino acids. With V trimmed by 6 bases and J by 4 bases, 2 bases remained unmatched. The TCRbeta library incorporated unique molecular identifiers. TCRdb reanalysed the PCR reads using MiXCR and keeps one entry per CDR3 protein. The repertoire holds about a million distinct CDR3 sequences, with roughly 29% as singletons. The V call is TRBV12-3 or TRBV12-4, the J call TRBJ2-3, with 9 nucleotides matching TRBD2. The starting material was PBMCs, mostly from graft donor cells, obtained 360 days after TCRalphabeta/CD19-depleted stem cell transplant. This TCR was sampled from a boy in the first two years of life who had a stem cell transplant for SCID, so the T cells may come from the graft donor. CDR3 sequence reads: CASRTSGPDTQYF. DNA of the CDR3: TGTGCCAGCAGGACTAGCGGCCCAGATACGCAGTATTTT.